The sequence of this T cell receptor (beta chain) was determined in a study of blood T cell repertoires in COVID-19. TCRdb's table, derived via immunoSEQ multiplex PCR, lists solely in-frame clones and lacks some. The sample lists hundreds of thousands of clones; 85% to 90% were seen once. CDR3 length: 18 amino acids. V lost 3 bases and J lost 2; bases outside the gene matches: 9. The germline CDR1 and CDR2 sequences are SGDLS and YYNGEE. This clone came up once. Material: peripheral blood. V gene TRBV9 combines with J gene TRBJ2-3, with 13 bases that match TRBD2. The clonotype comes from a woman aged 50 to 60 with COVID-19, enrolled during active disease. The CDR3 sequence: CASSETGTSGILTDTQYF. DNA of the CDR3: TGTGCCAGCAGCGAAACCGGGACTAGCGGGATACTCACAGATACGCAGTATTTT.